This record concerns one TCR beta chain sequence. Its cognate antigen has yet to be identified. No base quality values were provided; no much bigger clone lies one nucleotide off. The trim is 2 bases for V and 4 bases for J, with a gap of 12 bases between the germline ends. Including cysteine and phenylalanine, the CDR3 has 14 amino acids. CDR3 DNA is the only sequence kept; it has 42 bases, read in frame from the first base. The germline V gene provides CDR1 SGDLS and CDR2 YYNGEE. The data are from a study of T-cell memory formation after mild COVID-19 (dated by TCRdb to about 2021). Regarding the complete study: Most TCR sequence clusters were specific to one of the two donors. Longitudinal TCRalpha and TCRbeta repertoire sequencing tracked T-cell clones expanding and contracting after mild COVID-19 in two donors. Two young, previously healthy adult volunteers made up the cohort, one male and one female.

Ficoll-Paque density gradient centrifugation was the method used to isolate PBMCs. The research as a whole found: The study covered only a couple of mild cases, and larger cohorts including severe cases with pre-infection samples were considered necessary. The detection of some responding clones in pre-infection memory suggests that pre-existing cross-reactive memory T cells joined the SARS-CoV-2 response. Contracting CD4+ clones were located mainly in the CM and EM memory subsets, whereas CD8+ clones were found to be enriched in EMRA. The second-wave clones that peaked on day 37 were not confirmed to be SARS-CoV-2 specific. Clones contracting from day 15 to 85 had balanced CD4/CD8 phenotypes, while a second wave expanding from day 15 to 37 was biased towards CD4+.

Sequencing instrument: Illumina NovaSeq 6000. TCRalpha and TCRbeta cDNA libraries were constructed by 5'RACE with constant-segment primers, with sample barcodes and unique molecular identifiers being introduced. RNA was extracted from every sample with Trizol reagent. Libraries were amplified in two PCR steps, with a second sample barcode and Illumina TruSeq adapters added in the second step. Libraries were sequenced on an Illumina NovaSeq with 2 x 150 bp paired-end reads. As for the authors' bioinformatics: The reads were demultiplexed and collapsed into UMI-guided consensus sequences using migec v1.2.7. Using mixcr v2.1.11, UMI consensuses were aligned to TRA and TRB V and J templates and then assembled into clonotypes. Clonotypes were classified as expanded or contracted when called significant by both edgeR and NoisET, with noise models trained on biological replicates. For edgeR calls, the thresholds were a false discovery rate-adjusted p below 0.01 and a log2 fold-change of 1. As an exploratory analysis of dynamics, max-normalized trajectories of the 1000 most abundant clonotypes were examined by PCA with hierarchical clustering. The CD4 or CD8 phenotype of responding clones was assigned using the separately sequenced CD4+ and CD8+ repertoires. Using fastp trimming at Q25 and MiXCR clonotype assembly, TCRdb reanalyzed the public sequencing data and kept in-frame beta chains. Rows are combined by CDR3 protein, so each entry shows the most common genes and DNA. The V and J calls were not made by the authors but by TCRdb's processing. In this sample the table shows 200,000 to 250,000 distinct CDR3 sequences, over 7.5% of which occur a single time. The ten largest clones represent around 3.3% of the sample.

This TCR derives from a young man who had mild COVID-19 (a few samples of this study predate the infection). The sample titles of this study are shuffled in the database, so cell type and time point are left out; the donor was told from shared clones. The sample comprised PBMCs or a T cell subset sorted from them (not recorded which). The chain joins TRBV9 to TRBJ1-1; the D gene lacks a confident call. The CDR3 protein: CASSVGTGSTEAFF. In nucleotide form, the sequence is TGTGCCAGCAGCGTGGGAACGGGGAGCACTGAAGCTTTCTTT.